Below are 3 T cell receptor beta chains sequenced from a single sample in a study of blood T cell repertoires in COVID-19. Clones were read by immunoSEQ multiplex PCR, and TCRdb kept only the in-frame ones, dropping some. In the table there are around 250,000 clones, 65% to 85% of which are singletons. The sequencing input was peripheral blood. These receptors all stem from a middle-aged woman who had recovered from COVID-19.

V gene TRBV28 combines with J gene TRBJ2-7; 8 nucleotides align to TRBD1. The junction had 12 bases not matched to a gene; V was cut back by 8 bases and J by 6 bases. Germline V gene sequence: CDR1 MDHEN, CDR2 SYDVKM. The CDR3 contains 14 residues. CDR3 region: CASFPGQGPLEQYF. The DNA of the CDR3 is TGTGCCAGCTTCCCAGGACAGGGTCCCCTCGAGCAGTACTTC.

The genes are TRBV19 and TRBJ2-3; a weak D match, TRBD1 (6 bases). Trimming shortened V by 0 bases and J by 1 base, and 17 bases separated the two germline ends. The CDR3 covers 18 residues. Germline CDR1 LNHDA, CDR2 SQIVND (reference sequence). The CDR3 sequence: CASSIEGAGNLGTDTQYF. In DNA form, the CDR3 reads TGTGCCAGTAGTATAGAGGGGGCAGGGAACTTAGGCACAGATACGCAGTATTTT.

The chain combines TRBV13 with TRBJ2-2; TRBD1 matches at 12 bases. V dropped 5 bases and J dropped 6; count of bases not matched to a gene: 1. The CDR3 is 14 amino acids. CDR1 is PRHDT and CDR2 is FYEKMQ in the germline V gene (reference sequence). CDR3 sequence reads: CASSRDRGPGELFF. CDR3 nucleotides: TGTGCCAGCAGCAGGGACAGGGGGCCCGGGGAGCTGTTTTTT.